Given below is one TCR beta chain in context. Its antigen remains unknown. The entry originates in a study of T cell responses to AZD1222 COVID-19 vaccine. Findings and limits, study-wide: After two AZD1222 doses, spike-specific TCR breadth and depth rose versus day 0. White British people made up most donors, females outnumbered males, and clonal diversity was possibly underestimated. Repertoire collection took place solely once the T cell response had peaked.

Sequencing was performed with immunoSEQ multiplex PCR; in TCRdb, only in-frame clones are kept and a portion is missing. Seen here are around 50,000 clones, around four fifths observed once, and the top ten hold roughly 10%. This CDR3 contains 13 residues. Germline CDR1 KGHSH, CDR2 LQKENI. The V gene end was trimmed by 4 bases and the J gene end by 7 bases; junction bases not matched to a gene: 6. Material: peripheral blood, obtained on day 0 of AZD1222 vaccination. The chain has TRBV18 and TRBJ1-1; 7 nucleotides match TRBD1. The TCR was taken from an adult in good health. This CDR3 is CASSQRWDSEAFF. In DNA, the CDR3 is TGTGCCAGCTCACAACGGTGGGACAGTGAAGCTTTCTTT. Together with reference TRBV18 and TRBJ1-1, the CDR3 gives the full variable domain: NAGVMQNPRHLVRRRGQEARLRCSPMKGHSHVYWYRQLPEEGLKFMVYLQKENIIDESGMPKERFSAEFPKEGPSILRIQQVVRGDSAAYFCASSQRWDSEAFFGQGTRLTVV.